Presented here are 9 T cell receptor beta chains from one specimen sequenced in a study of vaccination and CD4 T cells after COVID-19. The Oncomine TCR Beta short-read assay was applied to DNA of cultured CD4+ T cells. Scientists extracted genomic DNA from CD4+ T cells grown in culture. One entry per CDR3 protein, called by TCRdb with MiXCR from the PCR reads. The repertoire has 9,000 to 10,000 distinct CDR3 sequences, 33% of them found once; the top ten carry under 25%. What these receptors recognize is not known. This sample's treatment: approximately nine-day PBMC culture with coronavirus spike peptide pools or control peptides (ViraFEST assay). Pre-COVID-19 pandemic sampling (2011-2018) yielded the unexposed donor's CD4+ T cells. The sequencing sample was made of CD4+ T cells from blood, cultured in vitro. The receptors come from a human donor in good health.

The chain recombines TRBV5-4 with TRBJ1-1; the match to TRBD1 covers 7 bases. The germline V gene has CDR1 SGHNT and CDR2 YYREEE (reference sequence). V lost 2 bases and J lost 3; bases outside the gene matches: 4. CDR3 length equals 14 residues. This CDR3 is CASSLQGLDTEAFF. CDR3 bases: TGTGCCAGCAGCTTACAGGGGTTAGACACTGAAGCTTTCTTT.

By share, this clonotype ranks as medium-sized (0.01 to 0.1%). The gene calls are TRBV20-1 and TRBJ1-2; possible D gene TRBD1, 6 bases. The CDR3 loop spans 14 amino acids. Germline V gene lookup returns CDR1 DFQATT and CDR2 SNEGSKA (reference sequence). Trimming pared 5 bases from V and 3 bases from J, leaving 16 bases between. The CDR3 spells CSAQGLNRDYGYTF. As DNA, the CDR3 is TGCAGTGCTCAGGGGCTTAACAGGGACTATGGCTACACCTTC.

Turning to this clonotype: The junction shows a germline mismatch at one end, possibly a read error. V gene TRBV25-1 combines with J gene TRBJ1-6; a weak D match, TRBD1 (5 bases). Germline loops: CDR1 MGHDK, CDR2 SYGVNS. This CDR3 region has 13 residues. This chain's CDR3 is CTSSEWGNSPLHF. The CDR3 DNA reads as TGTACCAGCAGTGAATGGGGCAATTCACCCCTCCACTTT.

By frequency in the sample, this clonotype is medium-sized. The chain uses TRBV27 and TRBJ1-1; D is undetermined. With 0 bases removed from V and 5 bases from J, the gap between germline ends came to 10 bases. The CDR3 sequence is 14 residues long. Looked up from germline, CDR1 is MNHEY and CDR2 is SMNVEV (reference sequence). The CDR3 reads CASSLSSVGTEAFF. CDR3 sequence (DNA): TGTGCCAGCAGTTTATCTTCAGTAGGGACTGAAGCTTTCTTT.

This clonotype was seen a few times. The chain links TRBV29-1 to TRBJ2-3; no clear D. Germline V gene sequence: CDR1 SQVTM, CDR2 ANQGSEA. The CDR3 totals 12 residues. Trimming left V 4 bases short and J 1 base short, with 6 bases between. CDR3 sequence reads: CSVVSGTDTQYF. The DNA of the CDR3 is TGCAGCGTTGTATCGGGCACAGATACGCAGTATTTT.

The chain recombines TRBV18 with TRBJ2-7; D is perhaps TRBD1 or TRBD2 (5 bases each). The CDR3 extends over 16 amino acids. In germline, CDR1 is KGHSH, CDR2 LQKENI. V was shortened by 0 bases and J by 6 bases, with 18 bases between the two germline ends. The CDR3 DNA sequence: TGTGCCAGCTCACCACCGAGTTGGGACGGCCTTGGCGAGCAGTACTTC. It translates to CASSPPSWDGLGEQYF. Using reference TRBV18 and TRBJ2-7 for the parts outside the CDR3, the full variable domain is NAGVMQNPRHLVRRRGQEARLRCSPMKGHSHVYWYRQLPEEGLKFMVYLQKENIIDESGMPKERFSAEFPKEGPSILRIQQVVRGDSAAYFCASSPPSWDGLGEQYFGPGTRLTVT.

The chain has TRBV7-2 and TRBJ1-2; 7 positions agree with TRBD1. V trimming: 4 bases; J trimming: 8 bases; junction bases outside the gene matches: 7. The CDR3 extends over 13 amino acids. The germline gives CDR1 SGHTA, CDR2 FQGNSA. CDR3 sequence (DNA): TGTGCCAGCAGCTCCCGGGACAGTCTCGGCTACACCTTC. Translated, it gives CASSSRDSLGYTF.

J is TRBJ1-1 and V is TRBV10-2, with 8 positions matching TRBD1. V dropped 3 bases and J dropped 5; count of bases not matched to a gene: 5. The CDR3 consists of 14 residues. The V gene's germline CDR1 is WSHSY and CDR2 SAAADI. CDR3 coding DNA: TGCGCCAGCAGTGAACAGGGGGTAGGAACTGAAGCTTTCTTT. Its protein is CASSEQGVGTEAFF.

This clonotype has more than one count but fewer than ten. CDR3 loop: CASSLEQGNYGYTF. The CDR3 region has the DNA TGCGCCAGCAGCTTGGAACAGGGGAACTATGGCTACACCTTC. This rearrangement joins TRBV5-1 to TRBJ1-2, with 7 bases lining up with TRBD1. The ends lost 0 bases at V and 2 bases at J; junction bases unmatched: 1. The CDR3 has 14 amino acids. The V gene's germline CDR1 is SGHRS and CDR2 YFSETQ. Full variable domain (outside the CDR3, taken from reference TRBV5-1 and TRBJ1-2): KAGVTQTPRYLIKTRGQQVTLSCSPISGHRSVSWYQQTPGQGLQFLFEYFSETQRNKGNFPGRFSGRQFSNSRSEMNVSTLELGDSALYLCASSLEQGNYGYTFGSGTRLTVV.